This passage covers 7 T cell receptor beta chains from one sample sequenced in a study of cytomegalovirus exposure and HLA in healthy donors. PCR employed 60 Vbeta and 13 Jbeta primers. Profiled with immunoSEQ multiplex PCR; TCRdb holds only in-frame clones, not every one. The table has fewer than 250,000 clones, roughly 83% seen once; the top ten hold 1.6%. Sample: PBMCs. All receptors come from a woman in her fifties or sixties in good health and CMV-seronegative.

The gene calls are TRBV9 and TRBJ2-7; D might be TRBD1 (5 bases). The germline V gene encodes CDR1 SGDLS and CDR2 YYNGEE. The ends were cut back, 0 bases at V and 3 bases at J, with 10 bases in the middle. CDR3 length: 14 amino acids. CDR3 bases: TGTGCCAGCAGCGTAGGAGTGCAGGGCTACGAGCAGTACTTC. It specifies CASSVGVQGYEQYF.

The J gene is TRBJ1-2, the V gene TRBV19, with D perhaps matching TRBD1 (5 bases). Germline V CDR1 and CDR2: LNHDA, SQIVND (reference sequence). Trimming left V 1 base short and J 1 base short, with 19 bases between. This CDR3 spans 18 amino acids. Here the CDR3 DNA reads TGTGCCAGTAGTATAGGCCCGCTTGGGAGGGGCGGTAACTATGGCTACACCTTC. Protein sequence: CASSIGPLGRGGNYGYTF.

The CDR3: CASRTGERVWNSPLHF. As DNA, the CDR3 is TGTGCCAGCAGAACAGGGGAAAGGGTTTGGAATTCACCCCTCCACTTT. V gene TRBV27 combines with J gene TRBJ1-6; 7 bases align to TRBD1. The CDR3 length is 16 residues. Germline loops: CDR1 MNHEY, CDR2 SMNVEV (reference sequence). The V gene end was trimmed by 6 bases and the J gene end by 7 bases; junction bases not matched to a gene: 12.

The chain couples TRBV28 to TRBJ1-2; D is perhaps TRBD1 (5 bases). V dropped 6 bases and J dropped 1 base, with 21 bases sitting between them. Germline CDR1 is MDHEN and CDR2 is SYDVKM. The CDR3 contains 17 residues. The CDR3 DNA reads TGTGCCAGCAGAGGGTTCGGAGGGGTCGGGGATAACTATGGCTACACCTTC. It specifies CASRGFGGVGDNYGYTF.

The genes are TRBV7-2 and TRBJ1-5, with D perhaps TRBD1 (5 bases). Between the trimmed V and J ends, which lost 0 bases and 2 bases, there was a span of 29 bases. Germline CDR1 reads SGHTA; CDR2 reads FQGNSA. This CDR3 is 22 amino acids long. The CDR3 DNA reads TGTGCCAGCAGCTTAGCTGGGGGGAGGCCCCGGTTCCCGACAAGATGCAATCAGCCCCAGCATTTT. Protein product: CASSLAGGRPRFPTRCNQPQHF. Full variable domain (outside the CDR3, taken from reference TRBV7-2 and TRBJ1-5): GAGVSQSPSNKVTEKGKDVELRCDPISGHTALYWYRQSLGQGLEFLIYFQGNSAPDKSGLPSDRFSAERTGGSVSTLTIQRTQQEDSAVYLCASSLAGGRPRFPTRCNQPQHFGDGTRLSIL.

This chain uses TRBV5-8 with TRBJ2-5, with 11 bases identical to TRBD2. Matching the DNA end better, TRBJ2-7 makes the J call doubtful. This CDR3 spans 14 amino acids. Germline CDR1 is SGHTS and CDR2 is YDEGEE. CDR3 bases: TGTGCCAGCAGCTCGGGACTAGCGGACAGCGAGCAGTACTTC. Amino acid sequence: CASSSGLADSEQYF.

This chain uses TRBV11-2 with TRBJ2-5; D gene unclear. Germline CDR1 SGHAT, CDR2 FQNNGV. The V end was cut by 1 base, the J end by 4 bases, with 10 bases between. The CDR3 runs to 14 residues. The CDR3 nucleotides are TGTGCCAGCAGCTTAGGAGTGGTTGGAGAGACCCAGTACTTC. Its translation is CASSLGVVGETQYF. Drawing the rest from reference TRBV11-2 and TRBJ2-5, the complete variable domain is EAGVAQSPRYKIIEKRQSVAFWCNPISGHATLYWYQQILGQGPKLLIQFQNNGVVDDSQLPKDRFSAERLKGVDSTLKIQPAKLEDSAVYLCASSLGVVGETQYFGPGTRLLVL.